The 18 T cell receptor beta chains listed next were all sequenced from one sample in a study of T cells in localized non-small cell lung cancer (dated by TCRdb to about 2020). To prepare the library, the immunoSEQ multiplex PCR assay was applied. TCRdb provides this immuneACCESS table in a form limited to in-frame rearrangements. Some clones are lacking; in checked studies, under half of them reflect an unresolved V gene, and why the rest are absent is not known. This sample holds fewer than 90,000 clones; 70% to 90% were observed only once. The ten largest clones capture around 2.8% of the sample. This sample comprised peripheral blood, obtained before any cancer treatment. These TCRs come from a man between 40 and 70 years old with stage I lung adenocarcinoma.

V gene TRBV27 combines with J gene TRBJ1-1, with 7 bases aligning to TRBD1. This CDR3 has 15 residues. The V gene's germline CDR1 is MNHEY and CDR2 SMNVEV (reference sequence). Losses at the gene ends were 2 bases for V and 0 bases for J; bases not matched to a gene: 3. The DNA of the CDR3 is TGTGCCAGCAGTTTAAGAACAGGGGTGAACACTGAAGCTTTCTTT. Amino acid sequence: CASSLRTGVNTEAFF.

The rearrangement links TRBV7-8 to TRBJ1-5, with 7 nucleotides matching TRBD1. This CDR3 region has 16 residues. Looked up from germline, CDR1 is SGHVS and CDR2 is FQNEAQ. With V trimmed by 5 bases and J by 0 bases, 7 bases remained unmatched. CDR3 DNA: TGTGCCAGCAGCCTGAGACAGGGTGATAGCAATCAGCCCCAGCATTTT. Its translation: CASSLRQGDSNQPQHF.

V is TRBV6-5 and J is TRBJ1-1; the match to TRBD1 covers 10 bases. Germline loops: CDR1 MNHEY, CDR2 SVGAGI. V was pared by 5 bases and J by 4 bases, with 7 bases of the junction left unmatched. The CDR3 loop spans 15 amino acids. The CDR3 bases are TGTGCCAGCAGTGCCCGACAGGGGGCAAGCACTGAAGCTTTCTTT. Protein sequence: CASSARQGASTEAFF.

The DNA for the CDR3 is TGTGCCAGCTCACCGGAACAGAGTGTTAATGAAAAACTGTTTTTT. Protein: CASSPEQSVNEKLFF. The V gene is TRBV18, the J gene TRBJ1-4; D is ambiguous. Per germline, CDR1 KGHSH and CDR2 LQKENI. V gave up 3 bases and J gave up 4 bases, with 12 bases separating them. There are 15 residues in the CDR3. The full variable domain, completed using reference TRBV18 and TRBJ1-4, is NAGVMQNPRHLVRRRGQEARLRCSPMKGHSHVYWYRQLPEEGLKFMVYLQKENIIDESGMPKERFSAEFPKEGPSILRIQQVVRGDSAAYFCASSPEQSVNEKLFFGSGTQLSVL.

CDR3 protein: CASSETPSRGEAFF. DNA for the CDR3: TGTGCCAGCAGTGAAACGCCCTCCCGGGGGGAAGCTTTCTTT. The rearrangement joins TRBV6-1 to TRBJ1-1, with D possibly being TRBD1 (5 bases). Per germline, CDR1 MNHNS and CDR2 SASEGT. Deletions cut 2 bases from V and 8 bases from J, with 15 bases between. The CDR3 covers 14 residues.

The chain couples TRBV19 to TRBJ2-5, with 8 bases fitting TRBD2. The J segment lost 7 bases and the V segment lost 3 bases, leaving 4 bases of the junction unmatched. This CDR3 region has 13 residues. Germline loops: CDR1 LNHDA, CDR2 SQIVND (reference sequence). CDR3 nucleotides: TGTGCCAGTAGTATGGACCGGGAGGGGACCCAGTACTTC. Its protein product is CASSMDREGTQYF.

V usage is TRBV7-9 and J usage is TRBJ1-1; TRBD1 is a possible D gene (5 bases). The CDR3 runs to 12 residues. Trimming removed 6 bases from V and 6 bases from J, with 11 bases in between. In germline, CDR1 is SEHNR, CDR2 FQNEAQ (reference sequence). The CDR3 DNA is TGTGCCAGCAGTATGACGACAGCTGAAGCTTTCTTT. This codes for CASSMTTAEAFF.

V gene TRBV11-2 combines with J gene TRBJ2-2, with D perhaps matching TRBD1 (6 bases). CDR1 is SGHAT and CDR2 is FQNNGV in the germline V gene. Trimming removed 0 bases at V and 1 base at J, with 6 bases between. CDR3 length equals 15 residues. CDR3: CASSLEGGNTGELFF. CDR3 sequence (DNA): TGTGCCAGCAGCTTAGAAGGGGGGAACACCGGGGAGCTGTTTTTT.

The chain employs TRBV27 and TRBJ2-7; tentative D call: TRBD1 (6 bases). The CDR3 runs to 14 residues. The germline gives CDR1 MNHEY, CDR2 SMNVEV (reference sequence). V lost 7 bases and J lost 3, with 16 bases in between. The CDR3 region has the DNA TGTGCCAGCAAAAAGGGACACCTCAGCTACGAGCAGTACTTC. Translation gives CASKKGHLSYEQYF.

The chain recombines TRBV5-1 with TRBJ1-1; D not resolved. V dropped 4 bases and J dropped 1 base, with 14 bases sitting between them. This CDR3 has 15 amino acids. Germline CDR1 is SGHRS and CDR2 is YFSETQ. CDR3 residues: CASSPLRAGNTEAFF. CDR3 coding DNA: TGCGCCAGCAGCCCTCTACGGGCCGGGAACACTGAAGCTTTCTTT.

The rearrangement joins TRBV2 to TRBJ2-3; 8 positions match TRBD1. The ends lost 4 bases at V and 5 bases at J; junction bases unmatched: 5. Germline-derived CDR1 and CDR2 are SNHLY and FYNNEI. The CDR3 extends over 14 amino acids. DNA of the CDR3: TGTGCCAGCAGTGCGGACAGGGTTGGAGATACGCAGTATTTT. Translation: CASSADRVGDTQYF.

The chain links TRBV7-3 to TRBJ2-1, with TRBD2 identical over 9 bases. Germline V gene lookup returns CDR1 SGHTA and CDR2 FQGTGA. The CDR3 length is 15 residues. Unmatched junction bases numbered 8, after V lost 5 bases and J lost 6 bases. The CDR3 DNA reads as TGTGCCAGCAGCCCACTAGCGGGTGCGACCAATGAGCAGTTCTTC. Residues: CASSPLAGATNEQFF.

This clone has a handful of counts. The chain carries TRBV11-2 and TRBJ1-1; 9 positions agree with TRBD1. The CDR3 contains 15 residues. V dropped 2 bases and J dropped 4; count of bases not matched to a gene: 5. Per the germline V gene, CDR1 is SGHAT and CDR2 is FQNNGV. CDR3 amino acids: CASSLYTGGSTEAFF. DNA of the CDR3: TGTGCCAGCAGCTTATACACAGGGGGCTCCACTGAAGCTTTCTTT.

Notes on this clone: Germline and junction disagree at one end, which may indicate a read error. The chain combines TRBV2 with TRBJ2-7; 7 nucleotides align to TRBD1. The germline gives CDR1 SNHLY, CDR2 FYNNEI. The CDR3 extends over 14 amino acids. This CDR3 reads CASTRQGSSCEQYF. CDR3 DNA sequence: TGTGCCAGCACCCGACAGGGATCCTCCTGCGAGCAGTACTTC.

The rearrangement links TRBV5-4 to TRBJ2-5, with 9 positions matching TRBD2. The CDR3 is 15 amino acids. The germline gives CDR1 SGHNT, CDR2 YYREEE (reference sequence). The J segment lost 5 bases and the V segment lost 0 bases, leaving 5 bases of the junction unmatched. The chain's CDR3 is CASSLVSGRRETQYF. The DNA for the CDR3 is TGTGCCAGCAGCTTGGTTAGCGGGAGAAGGGAGACCCAGTACTTC.

V gene TRBV25-1 combines with J gene TRBJ2-7; weak D call: TRBD2 (6 bases). The germline gives CDR1 MGHDK, CDR2 SYGVNS. The CDR3 totals 15 residues. V lost 5 bases, J lost 2 bases, and 16 bases lay in between. Here the CDR3 reads CASSHYGGRAYEQYF. The CDR3 nucleotides are TGTGCCAGCAGTCACTATGGGGGGAGAGCCTACGAGCAGTACTTC.

This clone turned up a few times. The chain uses TRBV9 and TRBJ2-3; D not resolved. The germline CDR1 and CDR2 sequences are SGDLS and YYNGEE. CDR3 length: 14 amino acids. Trimming pared 2 bases from V and 8 bases from J, leaving 15 bases between. Written as DNA, the CDR3 is TGTGCCAGCAGCGTGAGGTCCTCGGGTAGTACGCAGTATTTT. It is translated as CASSVRSSGSTQYF.

With regard to this clone: The same CDR3 can be traced to other DNA sequences in this sample. The V call is TRBV7-9, the J call TRBJ2-7; possible D gene TRBD1, 5 bases. Germline V lookup: CDR1 SEHNR, CDR2 FQNEAQ (reference sequence). V was cut by 6 bases and J by 5 bases, with 11 bases left in between. The CDR3 sequence is 12 residues long. The CDR3 here is CASSLQGNEQYF. CDR3 coding DNA: TGTGCCAGCAGTTTGCAGGGCAACGAGCAGTACTTC.